Detailed here is one TCR beta chain. Its antigen is not identified. The V gene's germline CDR1 is MNHNS and CDR2 SASEGT. This CDR3 is built from 12 residues. The V end was cut by 8 bases, the J end by 2 bases, with 9 bases between. The data stem from a study of regulatory T cells in long-lasting Graves disease. General study findings and limits: Lower TCR diversity was seen in persistent Graves' patients than in newly diagnosed ones.

Time point given: newly diagnosed GD, antithyroid drugs for less than 3 months. PBMC RNA was the source of the TCR library. Arm-PCR of CDR3 regions with iRepertoire HTBI primers generated TCR beta libraries. TCRdb re-derived calls from the multiplex PCR reads in MiXCR, one entry per CDR3 protein. Of hundreds of thousands of distinct CDR3 sequences in the sample, 15% to 20% were seen once. A further study also used this sample, focusing on T cells in Graves' hyperthyroidism and ophthalmopathy.

The chain couples TRBV6-1 to TRBJ1-2; D might be TRBD1 (5 bases). The receptor's source is a woman aged 25 to 45 with Graves disease. The source material was peripheral blood mononuclear cells (PBMCs), sampled at new diagnosis, from a patient treated with antithyroid drugs. CDR3 sequence: CASPQGNYGYTF. The CDR3 DNA reads as TGTGCCAGCCCGCAGGGCAACTATGGCTACACCTTC.